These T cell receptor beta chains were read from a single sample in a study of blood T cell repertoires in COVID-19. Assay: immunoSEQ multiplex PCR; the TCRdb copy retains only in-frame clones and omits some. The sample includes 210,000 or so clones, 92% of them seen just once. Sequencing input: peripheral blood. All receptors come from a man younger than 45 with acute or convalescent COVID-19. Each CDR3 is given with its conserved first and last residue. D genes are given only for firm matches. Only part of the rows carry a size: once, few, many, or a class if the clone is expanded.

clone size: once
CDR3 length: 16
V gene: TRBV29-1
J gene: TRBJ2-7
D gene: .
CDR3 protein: CSVVGSRGQSSYEQYF
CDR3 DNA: TGCAGCGTTGTTGGCAGTCGGGGACAAAGCTCCTACGAGCAGTACTTC

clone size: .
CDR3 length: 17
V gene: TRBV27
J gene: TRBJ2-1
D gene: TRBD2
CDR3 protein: CASSPSTSGISYNEQFF
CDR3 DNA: TGTGCCAGCAGTCCTTCGACTAGCGGGATCTCCTACAATGAGCAGTTCTTC

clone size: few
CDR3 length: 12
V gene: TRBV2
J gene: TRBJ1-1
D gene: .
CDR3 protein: CASIDQGTEAFF
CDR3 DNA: TGTGCCAGCATCGACCAGGGTACTGAAGCTTTCTTT

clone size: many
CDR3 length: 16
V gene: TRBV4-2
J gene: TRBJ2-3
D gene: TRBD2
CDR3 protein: CASSRTRGASTDTQYF
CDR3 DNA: TGTGCCAGCAGCAGAACGCGGGGGGCTAGCACAGATACGCAGTATTTT

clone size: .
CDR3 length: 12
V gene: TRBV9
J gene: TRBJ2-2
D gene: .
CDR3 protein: CASSPITGELFF
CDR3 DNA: TGTGCCAGCAGCCCTATCACCGGGGAGCTGTTTTTT

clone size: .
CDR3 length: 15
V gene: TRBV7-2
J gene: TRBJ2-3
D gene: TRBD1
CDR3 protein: CASSLTGISTDTQYF
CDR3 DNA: TGTGCCAGCAGCTTGACAGGGATTAGCACAGATACGCAGTATTTT

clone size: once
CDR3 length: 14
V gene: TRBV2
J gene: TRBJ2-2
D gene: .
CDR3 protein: CASRGTSRGGELFF
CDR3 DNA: TGTGCCAGCAGGGGAACGTCGCGGGGCGGGGAGCTGTTTTTT

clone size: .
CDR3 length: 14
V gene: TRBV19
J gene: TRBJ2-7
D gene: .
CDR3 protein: CARNGGRRSQVQYF
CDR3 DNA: TGTGCCAGAAATGGGGGGAGGCGTAGTCAAGTGCAGTACTTC

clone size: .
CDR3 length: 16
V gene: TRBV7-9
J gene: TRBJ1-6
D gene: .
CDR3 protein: CASSFGIAGQDSPLHF
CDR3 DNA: TGTGCCAGCAGCTTCGGTATCGCAGGGCAGGATTCACCCCTCCACTTT

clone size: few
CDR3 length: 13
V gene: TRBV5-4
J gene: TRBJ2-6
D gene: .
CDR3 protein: CASTVPGANVLTF
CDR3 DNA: TGTGCCAGCACCGTCCCTGGGGCCAACGTCCTGACTTTC

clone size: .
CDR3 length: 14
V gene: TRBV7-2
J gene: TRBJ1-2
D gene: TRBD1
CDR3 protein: CASSLAGTGILYTF
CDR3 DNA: TGTGCCAGCAGCTTGGCCGGGACAGGGATCCTCTACACCTTC

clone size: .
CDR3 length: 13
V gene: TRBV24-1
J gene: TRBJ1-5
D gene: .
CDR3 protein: CATSDFANQPQHF
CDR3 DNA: TGTGCCACCAGTGATTTCGCGAACCAGCCCCAGCATTTT

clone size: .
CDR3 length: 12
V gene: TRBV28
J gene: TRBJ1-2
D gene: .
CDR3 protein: CASGQRTNGYTF
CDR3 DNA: TGTGCCAGCGGGCAACGGACAAATGGCTACACCTTC

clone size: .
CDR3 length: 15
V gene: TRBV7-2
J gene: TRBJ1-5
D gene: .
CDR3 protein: CASSLGTARSQPQHF
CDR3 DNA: TGTGCCAGCAGCTTAGGGACAGCACGGTCTCAGCCCCAGCATTTT

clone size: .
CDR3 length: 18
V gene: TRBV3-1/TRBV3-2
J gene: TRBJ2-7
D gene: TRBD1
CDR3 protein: CASSQGTGGHGLSYEQYF
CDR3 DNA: TGTGCCAGCAGCCAAGGGACAGGGGGGCACGGCCTCTCCTACGAGCAGTACTTC

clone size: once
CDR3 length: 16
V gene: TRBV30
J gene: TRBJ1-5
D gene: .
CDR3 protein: CAWSPRGKLGNQPQHF
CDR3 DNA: TGTGCCTGGAGTCCGAGGGGGAAATTAGGGAATCAGCCCCAGCATTTT

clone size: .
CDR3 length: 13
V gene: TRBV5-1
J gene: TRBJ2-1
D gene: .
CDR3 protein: CASGLSSYNEQFF
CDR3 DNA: TGCGCCAGCGGGCTAAGCTCCTACAATGAGCAGTTCTTC

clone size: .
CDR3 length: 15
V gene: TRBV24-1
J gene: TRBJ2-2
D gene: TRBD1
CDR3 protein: CATSDPTGADGELFF
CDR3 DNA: TGTGCCACCAGTGATCCGACAGGGGCTGACGGGGAGCTGTTTTTT

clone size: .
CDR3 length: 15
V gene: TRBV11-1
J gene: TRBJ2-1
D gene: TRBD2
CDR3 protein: CASSLDGLAPNEQFF
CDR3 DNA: TGTGCCAGCAGCTTAGATGGACTAGCTCCCAATGAGCAGTTCTTC

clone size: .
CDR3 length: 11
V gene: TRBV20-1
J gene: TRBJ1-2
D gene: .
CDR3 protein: CSAFLSYGYTF
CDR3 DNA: TGCAGTGCTTTCCTTAGCTATGGCTACACCTTC

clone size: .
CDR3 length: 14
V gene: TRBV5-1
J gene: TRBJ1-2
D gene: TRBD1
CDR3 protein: CASRVGTVNYGYTF
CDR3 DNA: TGCGCCAGCAGAGTCGGGACAGTTAACTATGGCTACACCTTC

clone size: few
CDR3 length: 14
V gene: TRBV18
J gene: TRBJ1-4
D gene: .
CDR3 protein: CASSPSGVNEKLFF
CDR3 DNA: TGTGCCAGCTCACCATCCGGAGTCAATGAAAAACTGTTTTTT

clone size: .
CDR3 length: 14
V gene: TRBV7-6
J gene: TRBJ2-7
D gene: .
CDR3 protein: CASSLGLGDYEQYF
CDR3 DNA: TGTGCCAGCAGCTTAGGGCTGGGAGACTACGAGCAGTACTTC

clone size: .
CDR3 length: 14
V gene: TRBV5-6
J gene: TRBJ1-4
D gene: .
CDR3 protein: CASSFMNTGEKLFF
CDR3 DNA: TGTGCCAGCAGCTTTATGAATACCGGGGAAAAACTGTTTTTT

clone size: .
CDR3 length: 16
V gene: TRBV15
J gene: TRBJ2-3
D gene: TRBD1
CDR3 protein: CATSKGTDRDTDTQYF
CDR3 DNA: TGTGCCACCAGCAAGGGTACGGACAGGGACACAGATACGCAGTATTTT

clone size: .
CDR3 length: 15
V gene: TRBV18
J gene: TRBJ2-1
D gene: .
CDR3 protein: CASSPAQTLYNEQFF
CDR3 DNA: TGTGCCAGCTCACCAGCCCAGACTCTCTACAATGAGCAGTTCTTC

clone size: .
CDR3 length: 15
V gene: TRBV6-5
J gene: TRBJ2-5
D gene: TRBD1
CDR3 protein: CASSYSGQGVMAQYF
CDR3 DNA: TGTGCCAGCAGTTACTCGGGCCAGGGGGTAATGGCCCAGTACTTC

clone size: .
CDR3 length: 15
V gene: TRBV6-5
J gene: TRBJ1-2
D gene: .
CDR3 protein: CASSPGHGANYGYTF
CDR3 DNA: TGTGCCAGCAGTCCTGGACACGGAGCTAACTATGGCTACACCTTC

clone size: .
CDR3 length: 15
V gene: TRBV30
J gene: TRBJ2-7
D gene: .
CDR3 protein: CAHGPNGGVSYEQYF
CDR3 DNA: TGTGCTCATGGACCCAACGGGGGAGTATCCTACGAGCAGTACTTC

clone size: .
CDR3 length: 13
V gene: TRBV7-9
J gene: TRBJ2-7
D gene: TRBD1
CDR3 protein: CASSGTGGSEQYF
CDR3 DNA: TGTGCCAGCAGCGGGACAGGGGGTTCCGAGCAGTACTTC

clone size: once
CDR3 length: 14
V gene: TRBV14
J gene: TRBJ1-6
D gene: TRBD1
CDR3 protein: CASRLTGVNSPLHF
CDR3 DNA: TGTGCCAGCAGGCTGACAGGGGTGAATTCACCCCTCCACTTT

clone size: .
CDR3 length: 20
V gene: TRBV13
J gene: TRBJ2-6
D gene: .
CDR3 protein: CASSLVPTRDDISGANVLTF
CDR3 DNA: TGTGCCAGCAGCTTAGTTCCCACACGGGATGATATCTCTGGGGCCAACGTCCTGACTTTC

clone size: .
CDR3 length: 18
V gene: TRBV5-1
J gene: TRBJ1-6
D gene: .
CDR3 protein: CASSLAQEIGAYNSPLHF
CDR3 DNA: TGCGCCAGCAGCTTGGCCCAGGAAATCGGGGCCTATAATTCACCCCTCCACTTT

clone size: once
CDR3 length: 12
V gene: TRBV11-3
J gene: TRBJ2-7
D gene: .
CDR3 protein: CASSSDGIRQYF
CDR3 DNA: TGTGCCAGCAGCTCCGACGGGATACGGCAGTACTTC

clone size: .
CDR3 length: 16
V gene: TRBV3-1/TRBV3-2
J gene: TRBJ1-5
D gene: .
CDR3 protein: CASSQGSQGGGQPQHF
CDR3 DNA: TGTGCCAGCAGCCAAGGTTCTCAGGGCGGGGGTCAGCCCCAGCATTTT

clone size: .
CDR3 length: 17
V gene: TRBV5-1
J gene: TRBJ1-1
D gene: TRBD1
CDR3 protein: CASSPLTGSLWDTEAFF
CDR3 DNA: TGCGCCAGCAGCCCTTTGACAGGGTCCCTTTGGGACACTGAAGCTTTCTTT

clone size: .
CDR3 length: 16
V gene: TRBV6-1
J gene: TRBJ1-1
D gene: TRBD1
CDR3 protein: CASSEGQGAGNTEAFF
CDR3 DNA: TGTGCCAGCAGTGAAGGACAGGGGGCCGGAAACACTGAAGCTTTCTTT

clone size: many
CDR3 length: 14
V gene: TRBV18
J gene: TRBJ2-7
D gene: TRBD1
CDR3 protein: CASSRTGERSEQYF
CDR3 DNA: TGTGCCAGCTCAAGGACAGGGGAACGCAGCGAGCAGTACTTC

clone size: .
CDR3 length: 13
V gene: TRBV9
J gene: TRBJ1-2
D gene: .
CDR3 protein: CASSMTTGGGYTF
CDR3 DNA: TGTGCCAGCAGTATGACCACCGGGGGTGGCTACACCTTC

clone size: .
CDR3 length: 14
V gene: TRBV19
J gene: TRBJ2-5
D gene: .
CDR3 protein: CASSISGYQETQYF
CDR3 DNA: TGTGCCAGTAGTATCAGCGGTTACCAAGAGACCCAGTACTTC

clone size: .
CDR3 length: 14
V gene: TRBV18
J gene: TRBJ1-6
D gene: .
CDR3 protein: CASSPKTINSPLHF
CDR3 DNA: TGTGCCAGCTCACCTAAGACAATAAATTCACCCCTCCACTTT

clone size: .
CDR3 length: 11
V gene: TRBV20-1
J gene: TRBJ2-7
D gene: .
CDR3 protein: CSARDLYEQYF
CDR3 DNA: TGCAGTGCTAGAGATCTCTACGAGCAGTACTTC